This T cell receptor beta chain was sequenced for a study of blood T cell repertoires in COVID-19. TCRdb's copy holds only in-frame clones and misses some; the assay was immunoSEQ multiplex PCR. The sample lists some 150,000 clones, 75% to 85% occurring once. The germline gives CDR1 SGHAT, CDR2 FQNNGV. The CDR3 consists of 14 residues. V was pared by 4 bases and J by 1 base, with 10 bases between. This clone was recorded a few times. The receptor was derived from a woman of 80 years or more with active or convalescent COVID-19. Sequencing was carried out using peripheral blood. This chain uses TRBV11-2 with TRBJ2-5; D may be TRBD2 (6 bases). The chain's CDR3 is CASSSAGGQETQYF. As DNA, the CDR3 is TGTGCCAGCAGCTCCGCCGGGGGCCAAGAGACCCAGTACTTC.